The clone carrying this T cell receptor (beta chain) was detected many times. Its antigen remains unidentified. The sample originates from a study of T cell repertoires in cytomegalovirus infection. About the research overall: Indicated by public TCR beta signatures were CMV infection and matching HLA type.

Per the germline V gene, CDR1 is LGHNA and CDR2 is YNFKEQ. The CDR3 extends over 17 amino acids. Trimming took off 0 bases at V and 2 bases at J, with 15 bases between the two ends. TCRdb ran MiXCR on the reads and lists one entry per CDR3 protein. The table has around 100,000 distinct CDR3 sequences, approximately 15% seen once; the top ten hold 8% to 9.5%. General observations from the study: HLA-C-restricted CMV-specific TCR beta clonotypes were dominant in the ex vivo response.

The sequence was collected from a human donor in good health (CMV status not recorded). Some clones in this sample may be carry-over from other donors' samples. The chain carries TRBV4-2 and TRBJ2-3; possibly TRBD1 for D (7 bases). The sequencing sample was made of PBMCs. CDR3 nucleotides: TGTGCCAGCAGCCAAGACGGTGGAGGGACAGTCACAGATACGCAGTATTTT. Its protein product is CASSQDGGGTVTDTQYF.